Below are 8 T cell receptor beta chains sequenced from a single sample in a study of cytomegalovirus exposure and HLA in healthy donors. The PCR contained 60 Vbeta and 13 Jbeta primers. TCRdb's copy holds only in-frame clones and misses some; the assay was immunoSEQ multiplex PCR. The sample lists 130,000 or so clones; approximately 80% were seen once. Material for sequencing was PBMCs. These receptors were collected from a man between 40 and 49 years old in good health and CMV-seronegative.

This rearrangement joins TRBV4-1 to TRBJ1-3, with D uncertain. This CDR3 contains 16 residues. Germline values: CDR1 MGHRA, CDR2 YSYEKL. V was clipped by 4 bases and J by 15 bases, with 28 bases between them. The CDR3 sequence is CASSRTTESVFPPPYF. The CDR3 DNA reads as TGCGCCAGCAGCCGCACGACTGAGTCGGTATTTCCACCCCCATATTTT.

The DNA for the CDR3 is TGTGCCAGCAGTTTATCCCCCTTGCCTAGCGGGGAGACAGATACGCAGTATTTT. This translates into CASSLSPLPSGETDTQYF. This rearrangement joins TRBV27 to TRBJ2-3; 9 bases fit TRBD2. CDR1 MNHEY and CDR2 SMNVEV come from the germline V gene (reference sequence). The CDR3 loop spans 18 amino acids. The V and J ends lost 0 bases and 3 bases, in that order; junction bases with no gene match: 10.

A few counts support this clone. The chain recombines TRBV2 with TRBJ2-5; no clear D. CDR1 is SNHLY and CDR2 is FYNNEI in the germline V gene. The CDR3 totals 13 residues. V was shortened by 9 bases and J by 3 bases, with 14 bases between the two germline ends. The CDR3 coding sequence is TGTGCCAGTTGCTTGGTAGCTAAAGAGACCCAGTACTTC. This encodes CASCLVAKETQYF.

This sequence joins TRBV6-1 and TRBJ1-2, with no clear D. Germline V CDR1 and CDR2: MNHNS, SASEGT. Trimming shortened V by 9 bases and J by 2 bases, and 13 bases separated the two germline ends. The CDR3 totals 13 residues. The CDR3 DNA is TGTGCCAGTACAAAAACGGGGAACTATGGCTACACCTTC. Translation: CASTKTGNYGYTF.

To note about this clone: A junction end diverges from the germline sequence, so it may reflect a read error. The V call is TRBV7-9, the J call TRBJ2-6; TRBD1 might be the D (5 bases). Germline CDR1 and CDR2: SEHNR and FQNEAQ (reference sequence). The CDR3 has 15 residues. Here the CDR3 reads CASRPSYSGANGLTF. The DNA for the CDR3 is TGTGCCAGCAGGCCCTCCTACTCTGGGGCCAACGGCCTGACTTTC.

The V gene is TRBV7-9, the J gene TRBJ1-3; the D gene is possibly TRBD1 (6 bases). The CDR3 is 17 amino acids. The V gene lost 5 bases and the J gene lost 0 bases, with 17 bases spanning the gap. Per germline, CDR1 SEHNR and CDR2 FQNEAQ (reference sequence). The CDR3 DNA reads TGTGCCAGCAGCGCCCCGGACAGCGCCTTCTCTGGAAACACCATATATTTT. Protein: CASSAPDSAFSGNTIYF.

The V call is TRBV4-2, the J call TRBJ2-5; 14 nucleotides align to TRBD2. V shed 1 base, J shed 0 bases, and the junction held 1 base outside the gene matches. The CDR3 contains 17 residues. Per the germline V gene, CDR1 is LGHNA and CDR2 is YNFKEQ. The CDR3 region has the DNA TGTGCCAGCAGCCAAGGGACTAGCGGGGGGTACCAAGAGACCCAGTACTTC. It specifies CASSQGTSGGYQETQYF.

The chain uses TRBV28 and TRBJ1-5, with D unclear. Germline-derived CDR1 and CDR2 are MDHEN and SYDVKM. Trimming stripped 7 bases from V and 5 bases from J, with 12 bases between. The CDR3 is 13 amino acids. The CDR3 DNA follows: TGTGCCAGCATATCAGCCGGGGATCAGCCCCAGCATTTT. This encodes CASISAGDQPQHF.